This note documents a single T cell receptor beta chain sequence. Data came from immunoSEQ multiplex PCR; TCRdb stores just in-frame clones and leaves some out. Here the sample spans approximately 24,000 clones, roughly 89% being singletons. These data are taken from a study of preoperative IRX-2 immunotherapy in early breast cancer. Deletions cut 1 base from V and 4 bases from J, with 7 bases between. CDR1 and CDR2 (germline): SNHLY, FYNNEI. The CDR3 totals 13 residues. Treatment given: preoperative locoregional IRX-2 cytokine immunotherapy. Preoperative locoregional IRX-2 cytokine immunotherapy was tested in the phase Ib source study.

Source: tumor tissue, taken after IRX-2 immunotherapy. V is TRBV2 and J is TRBJ1-2; D is perhaps TRBD1 (6 bases). This clonotype originated in a human donor with breast cancer. CDR3 in DNA: TGTGCCAGCAGTGAAGAGACAGGCTATGGCTACACCTTC. The encoded protein is CASSEETGYGYTF.